The T cell receptor (beta chain) under discussion was sequenced for a study of cytomegalovirus exposure and HLA in healthy donors. Per germline, CDR1 DFQATT and CDR2 SNEGSKA (reference sequence). The CDR3 covers 10 residues. The V gene lost 4 bases and the J gene lost 10 bases, with 10 bases spanning the gap. Remarks on this clone: Its antigen remains unidentified.

General study results and limits: Reports described diagnosis of cytomegalovirus status by the classifier as highly specific and sensitive. Despite most TCR sequences being rare, some public TCRs occurred in many donors. A missense variant in DCLRE1C was later tied to TCR beta V- and J-gene trimming.

Primers for the PCR totalled 60 Vbeta and 13 Jbeta. The method was immunoSEQ multiplex PCR; TCRdb's version includes in-frame clones alone and lacks a portion of them. The sample yields some 190,000 clones, 65% to 85% seen once. The chain joins TRBV20-1 to TRBJ1-1, with D possibly TRBD1 on 6 matching bases. The receptor's source is a girl under 18 in good health and CMV-seropositive. The material sequenced was PBMCs. The CDR3 loop reads CSAMEQGAFF. DNA for the CDR3: TGCAGTGCTATGGAACAGGGAGCTTTCTTT.